This T cell receptor beta chain was identified during a study of blood T cell repertoires in COVID-19. At the level of the study: Samples taken during acute and convalescent COVID-19 were collected in the United States, Italy and Spain. T cells, B-cell-depleted T cells, or PBMCs provided the cDNA or gDNA that served as material.

Per the original methods: From reference gene primer amplification, estimates of nucleated cell counts were derived. Assay used: immunoSEQ multiplex PCR; TCRdb lists only in-frame clones, some missing. The D gene and trimming were derived from the DNA, and the V and J assignments and clone size from that table. The table includes around 59,000 clones, 90% detected once. The germline V and J ends were trimmed by 1 base and 2 bases, with 5 bases remaining between them. This CDR3 has 13 residues. Germline V gene lookup returns CDR1 LGHNA and CDR2 YNFKEQ. This TCR was sampled from a man aged 55 to 70 with acute or convalescent COVID-19. Specimen: peripheral blood. The gene calls are TRBV4-2 and TRBJ2-5; D gene ambiguous. The CDR3 region has the DNA TGTGCCAGCAGCCAAGGCGGTCAAGAGACCCAGTACTTC. Translating it yields CASSQGGQETQYF.